Each of the 26 T cell receptor beta chains below was sequenced from the same sample in a study of spatial heterogeneity in lung cancer. The time point was: sample taken at primary tumor resection. The antigens of these receptors remain unknown. General study points: How many expanded intratumoral alpha and beta TCRs were present tracked the tumor mutation count, which was a count of nonsynonymous mutations.

TCRdb called the 5' RACE reads again in MiXCR, with one record for every CDR3 protein. The sample has 20,000 to 25,000 distinct CDR3 sequences; about 4.3% are singletons. The sample in question was lung tumor tissue, obtained at surgery. These receptor sequences come from a male donor with early-stage non-small cell lung cancer.

In its sample, this clonotype was seen many times. The chain joins TRBV24-1 to TRBJ2-1; 14 nucleotides match TRBD2. The CDR3 is made up of 16 amino acids. With 5 bases clipped from V and 8 bases from J, the junction kept 7 bases outside the gene matches. Germline V gives CDR1 KGHDR, CDR2 SFDVKD. CDR3 nucleotides: TGTGCCACCAGTGTCCCCGGGACTAGCGGGAGTCATGAGCAGTTCTTC. Encoded protein: CATSVPGTSGSHEQFF.

This clonotype showed up many times. The V call is TRBV6-2 or TRBV6-3, the J call TRBJ2-1; 11 positions match TRBD2. V lost 6 bases, J lost 0 bases, and 13 bases stayed unmatched. The V gene's germline CDR1 is MNHEY and CDR2 SVGEGT. This CDR3 comprises 19 residues. CDR3 nucleotide sequence: TGTGCCAGCAGGGACCCCGGGACTAGCGGTAAAAGCTCCTACAATGAGCAGTTCTTC. Translation: CASRDPGTSGKSSYNEQFF.

This clonotype occurred many times. The chain carries TRBV11-2 and TRBJ1-4; D is ambiguous. The CDR3 extends over 11 amino acids. The V and J ends lost 4 bases and 8 bases respectively, with 5 bases between them. Germline V gives CDR1 SGHAT, CDR2 FQNNGV. The CDR3 nucleotides read TGTGCCAGCAGCTCGAGGGAAAAACTGTTTTTT. It is translated as CASSSREKLFF.

This clonotype was seen at least ten times. The V gene is TRBV29-1, the J gene TRBJ2-3; D may be TRBD2 (6 bases). The CDR3 length is 14 residues. The ends were cut back, 6 bases at V and 3 bases at J, with 16 bases in the middle. Germline CDR1 SQVTM, CDR2 ANQGSEA. The CDR3 is CSVAGGAGTDTQYF. As DNA, the CDR3 is TGCAGCGTGGCCGGAGGGGCAGGGACAGATACGCAGTATTTT.

As regards this clonotype: A much more abundant neighbour one base away suggests this may be a read error. This chain joins TRBV7-2 and TRBJ2-5, with 8 bases lining up with TRBD2. Germline V lookup: CDR1 SGHTA, CDR2 FQGNSA. The CDR3 covers 14 residues. The CDR3 loop reads CAGSLTSGTETQYF. CDR3 nucleotide sequence: TGTGCCGGCAGCTTAACTAGCGGAACAGAGACCCAGTACTTC.

Many counts were recorded for this clonotype. The chain is built from TRBV6-5 and TRBJ2-2; D is possibly TRBD2 (5 bases). Deletions cut 5 bases from V and 6 bases from J, with 13 bases between. CDR3 length: 14 residues. CDR1 and CDR2 (germline): MNHEY, SVGAGI. CDR3 sequence (DNA): TGTGCCAGCAGTCTCCCCACTAGTCCCGGGGAGCTGTTTTTT. Its translation is CASSLPTSPGELFF.

This clonotype occurred many times. The V and J genes are TRBV5-8 and TRBJ1-1; D not resolved. With 2 bases removed from V and 2 bases from J, the gap between germline ends came to 7 bases. The CDR3 sequence is 13 residues long. Looked up from germline, CDR1 is SGHTS and CDR2 is YDEGEE. CDR3 region: CASSFGPNTEAFF. For the CDR3, the DNA is TGTGCCAGCAGCTTCGGGCCAAACACTGAAGCTTTCTTT. Full variable domain (outside the CDR3, taken from reference TRBV5-8 and TRBJ1-1): EAGVTQSPTHLIKTRGQQATLRCSPISGHTSVYWYQQALGLGLQFLLWYDEGEERNRGNFPPRFSGRQFPNYSSELNVNALELEDSALYLCASSFGPNTEAFFGQGTRLTVV.

This clonotype was detected many times. V and J are TRBV6-2 or TRBV6-3 and TRBJ2-7; D might be TRBD1 (6 bases). V was clipped by 7 bases and J by 4 bases, with 17 bases between them. Germline V CDR1 and CDR2: MNHEY, SVGEGT. This CDR3 comprises 14 residues. The CDR3 sequence: CASNVPGQTYEQYF. The DNA for the CDR3 is TGTGCCAGCAACGTCCCGGGACAAACTTACGAGCAGTACTTC.

The table lists this clonotype with many counts. This rearrangement joins TRBV7-2 to TRBJ1-1; D uncertain. Germline CDR1 and CDR2: SGHTA and FQGNSA. This CDR3 contains 12 residues. Trimming left V 5 bases short and J 9 bases short, with 13 bases between. The CDR3 DNA follows: TGTGCCAGCAGCGAACCGGGCCGTAAAGCTTTCTTT. Translation gives CASSEPGRKAFF.

The V and J genes are TRBV11-2 and TRBJ2-2; D might be TRBD1 or TRBD2, each matching 5 bases. This CDR3 comprises 12 residues. V shed 6 bases and J shed 6 bases, with 8 bases lying between them. Germline CDR1 reads SGHAT; CDR2 reads FQNNGV. Here the CDR3 DNA reads TGTGCCAGCAGTCGGGGCTCCGGGGAGCTGTTTTTT. It yields the protein CASSRGSGELFF.

This clonotype was counted many times. The gene calls are TRBV21-1 and TRBJ2-5; the tabulated D call, TRBD1, remains unverified against the DNA. TRBV21-1 is a documented pseudogene. The CDR3 has 11 amino acids. In DNA, the CDR3 is TGTGCCAGCAGCTGGGGGCGGGCCCAGTACTTC. Protein sequence: CASSWGRAQYF.

This clonotype was observed many times. V gene TRBV3-1 combines with J gene TRBJ2-1, with D unclear. Trimming shortened V by 0 bases and J by 9 bases, and 9 bases separated the two germline ends. Germline assignment: CDR1 LGHDT and CDR2 YNNKEL (reference sequence). The CDR3 runs to 13 residues. The CDR3 sequence is CASSQEWGIEQFF. The DNA of the CDR3 is TGTGCCAGCAGCCAAGAATGGGGAATTGAGCAGTTCTTC.

V usage is TRBV24-1 and J usage is TRBJ1-5; TRBD1 is a possible D gene (5 bases). Germline lookup yields CDR1 KGHDR and CDR2 SFDVKD. V was shortened by 2 bases and J by 9 bases, with 13 bases between the two germline ends. The length of the CDR3 is 14 residues. The CDR3 DNA reads TGTGCCACCAGTGATTCTGGTCGGGGGACGCCCCAGCATTTT. It codes for CATSDSGRGTPQHF.

Sample share makes this clonotype medium-sized. The chain couples TRBV28 to TRBJ1-6; 9 nucleotides agree with TRBD1. V shed 8 bases, J shed 9 bases, and the junction held 11 bases outside the gene matches. The germline gives CDR1 MDHEN, CDR2 SYDVKM. This CDR3 has 15 residues. CDR3 loop: CASVPRDRASSPLHF. The CDR3 DNA reads TGTGCCAGCGTACCCCGGGACAGGGCTAGTTCACCCCTCCACTTT. Full variable domain (missing parts from reference TRBV28 and TRBJ1-6): DVKVTQSSRYLVKRTGEKVFLECVQDMDHENMFWYRQDPGLGLRLIYFSYDVKMKEKGDIPEGYSVSREKKERFSLILESASTNQTSMYLCASVPRDRASSPLHFGNGTRLTVT.

Comment on this clonotype: A much larger clone differs by one base, so this may be a read error. The V call is TRBV7-8, the J call TRBJ2-1, with D possibly called TRBD1 or TRBD2 (5 bases each). Per the germline V gene, CDR1 is SGHVS and CDR2 is FQNEAQ. The V gene lost 1 base and the J gene lost 12 bases, with 7 bases spanning the gap. The length of the CDR3 is 11 residues. CDR3 nucleotide sequence: TGTGCCAGCAGCTTAGTTGGGGGGCAGTTCTTC. Translating gives CASSLVGGQFF.

This clonotype occurred a few times. The chain uses TRBV3-1 and TRBJ1-5; possibly TRBD1 for D (5 bases). Trimming removed 2 bases from V and 4 bases from J, with 9 bases in between. Germline assignment: CDR1 LGHDT and CDR2 YNNKEL (reference sequence). The CDR3 covers 14 residues. CDR3 sequence reads: CASSQRGSNQPQHF. CDR3 in DNA: TGTGCCAGCAGCCAACGGGGGTCGAATCAGCCCCAGCATTTT. Looking up the rest from reference TRBV3-1 and TRBJ1-5 gives the full variable domain: DTAVSQTPKYLVTQMGNDKSIKCEQNLGHDTMYWYKQDSKKFLKIMFSYNNKELIINETVPNRFSPKSPDKAHLNLHINSLELGDSAVYFCASSQRGSNQPQHFGDGTRLSIL.

This clonotype has just a few counts. The chain carries TRBV20-1 and TRBJ2-5; TRBD2 agrees at 8 bases. With 4 bases clipped from V and 5 bases from J, the junction kept 12 bases outside the gene matches. From germline, CDR1 is DFQATT and CDR2 SNEGSKA (reference sequence). The CDR3 length is 15 residues. Here the CDR3 DNA reads TGCAGTGCTAATGTGGCGGGAGGCTGGGGCGAGACCCAGTACTTC. Amino acid sequence: CSANVAGGWGETQYF.

This clonotype was detected many times. The chain uses TRBV28 and TRBJ2-7; D perhaps matches TRBD1 (5 bases). This CDR3 has 13 residues. V was trimmed by 1 base and J by 6 bases, leaving 10 bases between them. Looked up from germline, CDR1 is MDHEN and CDR2 is SYDVKM. CDR3 bases: TGTGCCAGCAGTTTATCAGGGAACGGCGAGCAGTACTTC. Its translation is CASSLSGNGEQYF.

The chain combines TRBV15 with TRBJ2-2; 7 bases fit TRBD1. The CDR3 covers 13 residues. Per the germline V gene, CDR1 is LNHNV and CDR2 is YYDKDF (reference sequence). Trimming at V came to 8 bases and at J to 1 base, leaving 1 base not matched to a gene. The CDR3 reads CATWTGNTGELFF. The DNA of the CDR3 is TGTGCCACCTGGACAGGGAACACCGGGGAGCTGTTTTTT.

This clonotype ranks as medium-sized. The V call is TRBV5-1, the J call TRBJ2-7; 7 bases fit TRBD2. V shed 4 bases and J 6 bases; nucleotides not matched to a gene: 10. The CDR3 extends over 14 amino acids. CDR1 is SGHRS and CDR2 is YFSETQ in the germline V gene. The CDR3 spells CASSSGTDPSEQYF. The CDR3 coding sequence is TGCGCCAGCAGCAGCGGGACGGACCCGAGCGAGCAGTACTTC.

This clonotype was recorded many times. The gene calls are TRBV6-1 and TRBJ1-3; tentatively, D is TRBD1 (6 bases). CDR3 length equals 14 residues. CDR1 and CDR2 (germline): MNHNS, SASEGT. V dropped 7 bases and J dropped 0 bases, with 10 bases sitting between them. The DNA of the CDR3 is TGTGCCAGCACCCGGGGGCTCTCTGGAAACACCATATATTTT. Protein sequence: CASTRGLSGNTIYF.

This clonotype has ten or more counts. The chain carries TRBV6-2 or TRBV6-3 and TRBJ2-6; TRBD1 might be the D (6 bases). Germline V gene lookup returns CDR1 MNHEY and CDR2 SVGEGT. The V end was cut by 10 bases, the J end by 2 bases, with 9 bases between. The CDR3 has 13 amino acids. CDR3 bases: TGTGCCACCCGGGACACTGGGGCCAACGTCCTGACTTTC. This gives the protein CATRDTGANVLTF.

In this sample, this clonotype is medium-sized (0.01 to 0.1%). The CDR3 loop is CASSSRGGSNGEQFF. The CDR3 DNA follows: TGTGCCAGCAGTTCCCGCGGGGGGTCGAATGGTGAGCAGTTCTTC. The genes are TRBV6-1 and TRBJ2-1; 8 positions agree with TRBD2. CDR3 length: 15 residues. Germline V gene sequence: CDR1 MNHNS, CDR2 SASEGT. Trimming at V came to 5 bases and at J to 9 bases, leaving 12 bases not matched to a gene.

This clonotype was observed many times. This chain links TRBV7-2 with TRBJ2-5; D gene unclear. Germline V CDR1 and CDR2: SGHTA, FQGNSA. The ends were cut back, 0 bases at V and 6 bases at J, with 5 bases in the middle. The CDR3 has 12 residues. The CDR3 DNA reads as TGTGCCAGCAGCTTAGCGTTGCAGACCCAGTACTTC. Residues: CASSLALQTQYF. Supplemented by reference TRBV7-2 and TRBJ2-5, the full variable domain reads GAGVSQSPSNKVTEKGKDVELRCDPISGHTALYWYRQSLGQGLEFLIYFQGNSAPDKSGLPSDRFSAERTGGSVSTLTIQRTQQEDSAVYLCASSLALQTQYFGPGTRLLVL.

This clonotype is labeled medium-sized. The V and J genes are TRBV12-3 or TRBV12-4 and TRBJ2-3; the D gene is possibly TRBD1 (6 bases). The CDR3 extends over 11 amino acids. V dropped 5 bases and J dropped 10 bases, with 10 bases sitting between them. The CDR3 DNA reads TGTGCCAGCAGTGGAAAGGGGGCGCAGTATTTT. Translation: CASSGKGAQYF.

This clonotype has a count of ten or more. The chain recombines TRBV12-3 or TRBV12-4 with TRBJ2-2; 8 bases are shared with TRBD2. V gave up 7 bases and J gave up 7 bases; unmatched junction bases: 11. CDR3 length: 15 residues. CDR3 in DNA: TGTGCCAGCACCCCCCTGAGCGGGAGAGGCGGGGAGCTGTTTTTT. Amino acids: CASTPLSGRGGELFF.